The present entry profiles one T cell receptor beta chain with its context. The antigen is not known. TCRdb's table, derived via immunoSEQ multiplex PCR, lists solely in-frame clones and lacks some. Found here are some 96,000 clones, approximately 88% of them singletons; the top ten hold 9.5% to 15%. This sample was taken from a study of PD-1 blockade in classical Hodgkin lymphoma. With no exception, relapse followed autologous stem cell transplantation in all patients, and brentuximab vedotin exposure varied. Looked up from germline, CDR1 is GTSNPN and CDR2 is SVGIG (reference sequence). Trimming removed 0 bases from V and 6 bases from J; junction bases left unmatched: 5. CDR3 size: 14 residues. Study-wide findings and caveats: The CD4+ diversity rise by C4D1 was clearest in complete responders. Reasons behind the repertoire differences stay unclear, perhaps disease activity or earlier therapy.

Sequencing was performed on peripheral blood mononuclear cells (PBMCs), taken at baseline. The chain joins TRBV30 to TRBJ2-7; 10 bases fit TRBD2. This TCR derives from a human donor with classical Hodgkin lymphoma. CDR3 coding DNA: TGTGCCTGGAGTGTCCTAGCGGGAGCAAGCGAGCAGTACTTC. Its protein product is CAWSVLAGASEQYF.